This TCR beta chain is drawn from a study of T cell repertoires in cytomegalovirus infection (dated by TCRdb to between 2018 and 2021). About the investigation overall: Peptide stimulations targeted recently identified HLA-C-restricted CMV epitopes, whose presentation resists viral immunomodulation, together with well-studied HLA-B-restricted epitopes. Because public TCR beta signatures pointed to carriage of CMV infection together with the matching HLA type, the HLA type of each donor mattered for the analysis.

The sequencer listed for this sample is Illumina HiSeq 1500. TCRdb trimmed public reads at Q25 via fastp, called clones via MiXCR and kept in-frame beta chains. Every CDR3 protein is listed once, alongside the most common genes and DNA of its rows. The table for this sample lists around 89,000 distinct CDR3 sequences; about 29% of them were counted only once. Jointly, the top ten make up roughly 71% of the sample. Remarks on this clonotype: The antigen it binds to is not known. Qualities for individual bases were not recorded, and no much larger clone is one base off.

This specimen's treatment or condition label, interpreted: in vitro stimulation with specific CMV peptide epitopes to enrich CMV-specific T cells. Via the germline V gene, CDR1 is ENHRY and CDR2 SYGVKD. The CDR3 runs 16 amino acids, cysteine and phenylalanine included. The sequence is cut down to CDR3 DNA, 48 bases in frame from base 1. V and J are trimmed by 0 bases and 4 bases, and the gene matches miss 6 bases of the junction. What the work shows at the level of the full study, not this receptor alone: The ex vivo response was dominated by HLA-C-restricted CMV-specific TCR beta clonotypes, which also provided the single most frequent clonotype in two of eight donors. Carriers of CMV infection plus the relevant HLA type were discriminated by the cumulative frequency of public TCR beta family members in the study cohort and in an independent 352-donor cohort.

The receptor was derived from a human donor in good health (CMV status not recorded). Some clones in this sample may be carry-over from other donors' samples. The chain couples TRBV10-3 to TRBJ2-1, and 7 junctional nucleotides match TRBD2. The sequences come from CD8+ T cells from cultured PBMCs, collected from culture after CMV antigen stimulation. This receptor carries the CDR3 CAISESMAGEYNEQFF. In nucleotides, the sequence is TGTGCCATCAGTGAGTCTATGGCGGGGGAATACAATGAGCAGTTCTTC.